One sample yielded the 17 T cell receptor beta chains listed below, sequenced in a study of blood T cell repertoires in COVID-19. Only in-frame clones appear in the TCRdb table, and some are missing; sequencing was by immunoSEQ multiplex PCR. The sample contains some 220,000 clones, about 83% of which appear only once. The sample consisted of peripheral blood. These receptors were collected from a man between 45 and 60 years old with acute or convalescent COVID-19.

The chain links TRBV12-3 or TRBV12-4 to TRBJ1-6; D unresolved. The CDR3 length is 13 residues. Trimming removed 3 bases from V and 5 bases from J, with 5 bases in between. The CDR3 here is CASSFQNNSPLHF. Written as DNA, the CDR3 is TGTGCCAGCAGTTTCCAGAATAATTCACCCCTCCACTTT.

CDR3 region: CASSLIFDTEAFF. In DNA, the CDR3 is TGTGCCAGCAGCTTGATCTTCGACACTGAAGCTTTCTTT. V is TRBV5-5 and J is TRBJ1-1; D uncertain. The CDR3 length is 13 residues. The germline V gene has CDR1 SGHKS and CDR2 YYEKEE (reference sequence). V gave up 1 base and J gave up 3 bases, with 7 bases separating them.

The chain is built from TRBV18 and TRBJ2-1, with D hard to call. From germline, CDR1 is KGHSH and CDR2 LQKENI. V was clipped by 4 bases and J by 5 bases, with 18 bases between them. CDR3 length: 16 amino acids. CDR3: CASSRRQDGNNNEQFF. In nucleotides, the CDR3 is TGTGCCAGCTCACGACGACAAGACGGCAATAACAATGAGCAGTTCTTC.

V gene TRBV7-2 combines with J gene TRBJ1-1; D gene unclear. Trimming left V 5 bases short and J 3 bases short, with 7 bases between. CDR3 length equals 12 residues. Per germline, CDR1 SGHTA and CDR2 FQGNSA. The CDR3 sequence is CASSLMYTEAFF. As DNA, the CDR3 is TGTGCCAGCAGCCTAATGTACACTGAAGCTTTCTTT.

By share of the sample, this clone is medium-sized. The rearrangement links TRBV27 to TRBJ1-2; weak D call: TRBD1 (6 bases). Trimming left V 3 bases short and J 3 bases short, with 17 bases between. CDR3 length: 16 residues. CDR1 MNHEY and CDR2 SMNVEV come from the germline V gene (reference sequence). The DNA of the CDR3 is TGTGCCAGCAGTTTCCGAAACAGGGTTCGTCACTATGGCTACACCTTC. Its protein is CASSFRNRVRHYGYTF.

V usage is TRBV7-3 and J usage is TRBJ2-2, with 9 bases that match TRBD2. The germline V gene has CDR1 SGHTA and CDR2 FQGTGA. With V trimmed by 5 bases and J by 5 bases, 9 bases remained unmatched. There are 16 residues in the CDR3. The CDR3 here is CASSPLGRGGTGELFF. The CDR3 DNA is TGTGCCAGCAGCCCCCTGGGGCGGGGGGGAACCGGGGAGCTGTTTTTT.

This rearrangement joins TRBV29-1 to TRBJ1-2, with 8 bases identical to TRBD1. Germline assignment: CDR1 SQVTM and CDR2 ANQGSEA. V trimming: 3 bases; J trimming: 4 bases; junction bases outside the gene matches: 7. CDR3 length: 14 residues. This CDR3 reads CSVDTGQVAYGYTF. The CDR3, as DNA: TGCAGCGTTGATACGGGACAGGTAGCCTATGGCTACACCTTC.

The J gene is TRBJ1-1, the V gene TRBV5-1, with D possibly being TRBD1 (6 bases). The germline V gene encodes CDR1 SGHRS and CDR2 YFSETQ. CDR3 length: 15 amino acids. V was pared by 4 bases and J by 4 bases, with 17 bases between. The CDR3 is CASSLIGGAATEAFF. The DNA for the CDR3 is TGCGCCAGCAGCCTGATAGGGGGGGCAGCCACTGAAGCTTTCTTT.

The chain has TRBV30 and TRBJ2-2; 10 bases fit TRBD2. Germline lookup yields CDR1 GTSNPN and CDR2 SVGIG (reference sequence). This CDR3 has 15 residues. V lost 0 bases and J lost 4; bases outside the gene matches: 2. CDR3 nucleotides: TGTGCCTGGAGTGTAGGGACTAGCGCCACCGGGGAGCTGTTTTTT. Protein: CAWSVGTSATGELFF. Using reference TRBV30 and TRBJ2-2 for the parts outside the CDR3, the full variable domain is SQTIHQWPATLVQPVGSPLSLECTVEGTSNPNLYWYRQAAGRGLQLLFYSVGIGQISSEVPQNLSASRPQDRQFILSSKKLLLSDSGFYLCAWSVGTSATGELFFGEGSRLTVL.

The chain employs TRBV3-1 (or the pseudogene TRBV3-2) and TRBJ2-5; D unclear. Per germline, CDR1 LGHDT and CDR2 YNNKEL (reference sequence). V was trimmed by 6 bases and J by 5 bases, leaving 13 bases between them. This CDR3 is built from 13 residues. For the CDR3, the DNA is TGTGCCAGCAGTCTCGGTCTACAGGAGACCCAGTACTTC. Its translation is CASSLGLQETQYF.

J is TRBJ2-1 and V is TRBV4-2; 10 nucleotides agree with TRBD1. J lost 5 bases, V lost 5 bases, and 9 bases had no gene match. CDR3 length: 16 residues. Germline CDR1 and CDR2: LGHNA and YNFKEQ. The CDR3 nucleotides read TGTGCCAGCAGCAACGCCGGGACAGGGGCGAACAATGAGCAGTTCTTC. It is translated as CASSNAGTGANNEQFF.

This clone was found a few times. The J gene is TRBJ2-5, the V gene TRBV28; perhaps TRBD2 as D (7 bases). This CDR3 comprises 13 residues. Per the germline V gene, CDR1 is MDHEN and CDR2 is SYDVKM. V was shortened by 2 bases and J by 6 bases, with 10 bases between the two germline ends. The CDR3 spells CASSLRGGQTQYF. CDR3 nucleotides: TGTGCCAGCAGTTTAAGGGGGGGTCAGACCCAGTACTTC.

The CDR3 protein is CASSWQADSGNTIYF. CDR3 nucleotides: TGTGCCAGCAGTTGGCAGGCCGACTCTGGAAACACCATATATTTT. The chain joins TRBV6-5 to TRBJ1-3; D is uncertain. The CDR3 covers 15 residues. The germline V and J ends were trimmed by 4 bases and 0 bases, with 10 bases remaining between them. CDR1 and CDR2 (germline): MNHEY, SVGAGI.

The V gene is TRBV3-1 (or the pseudogene TRBV3-2), the J gene TRBJ2-5; 9 bases match TRBD2. Germline V gene sequence: CDR1 LGHDT, CDR2 YNNKEL (reference sequence). The trim removed 0 bases at V and 5 bases at J, leaving 7 bases unmatched. This CDR3 spans 16 amino acids. The CDR3 sequence is CASSQETRGGDETQYF. The DNA of the CDR3 is TGTGCCAGCAGCCAAGAGACGCGGGGGGGCGACGAGACCCAGTACTTC.

Only a few counts were recorded for this clone. The chain joins TRBV7-3 to TRBJ1-5; D is possibly TRBD1 (6 bases). The germline CDR1 and CDR2 sequences are SGHTA and FQGTGA. Trimming stripped 2 bases from V and 3 bases from J, with 26 bases between. The CDR3 spans 20 residues. CDR3 nucleotides: TGTGCCAGCAGCTTACCGCGACGTTCAGGGGAAGTCCCCCCCAATCAGCCCCAGCATTTT. It encodes CASSLPRRSGEVPPNQPQHF.

The chain employs TRBV7-8 and TRBJ1-5, with 8 bases fitting TRBD1. The germline V gene encodes CDR1 SGHVS and CDR2 FQNEAQ. CDR3 length: 16 amino acids. J lost 7 bases, V lost 4 bases, and 12 bases had no gene match. DNA for the CDR3: TGTGCCAGCAGCTCCCTGGCAGGGGGCGTGAGACAGCCCCAGCATTTT. This translates into CASSSLAGGVRQPQHF. Full variable domain (outside the CDR3, taken from reference TRBV7-8 and TRBJ1-5): GAGVSQSPRYKVAKRGQDVALRCDPISGHVSLFWYQQALGQGPEFLTYFQNEAQLDKSGLPSDRFFAERPEGSVSTLKIQRTQQEDSAVYLCASSSLAGGVRQPQHFGDGTRLSIL.

The J gene is TRBJ1-2, the V gene TRBV5-1, with 11 bases fitting TRBD1. The CDR3 sequence is 15 residues long. In germline, CDR1 is SGHRS, CDR2 YFSETQ. V lost 3 bases to trimming and J lost 2 bases; unmatched junction nucleotides: 3. The CDR3: CASSSWTGGNYGYTF. The CDR3 nucleotides read TGCGCCAGCAGCTCCTGGACAGGGGGCAACTATGGCTACACCTTC.